The entry below gives a single T cell receptor (beta chain) sequence along with its context. No antigen is known for it. The method was immunoSEQ multiplex PCR; TCRdb's version includes in-frame clones alone and lacks a portion of them. The repertoire holds roughly 30,000 clones, about 90% seen once, with 2.8% in the top ten. The sample comes from a study of T cells in localized non-small cell lung cancer. General observations from the study: There were a median roughly 61 of the top 100 tumor clones appearing in adjacent lung.

The germline V and J ends were trimmed by 3 bases and 9 bases, with 22 bases remaining between them. CDR1 is SGDLS and CDR2 is YYNGEE in the germline V gene. This CDR3 is 16 amino acids long. The chain links TRBV9 to TRBJ1-3; D is perhaps TRBD1 (6 bases). This sample comprised peripheral blood, obtained before any cancer treatment. The TCR was taken from a woman between 18 and 50 years old with stage I lung adenocarcinoma. CDR3 residues: CASSGGGDAESGTIYF. DNA for the CDR3: TGTGCCAGCAGCGGAGGGGGGGACGCGGAGTCGGGCACCATATATTTT.